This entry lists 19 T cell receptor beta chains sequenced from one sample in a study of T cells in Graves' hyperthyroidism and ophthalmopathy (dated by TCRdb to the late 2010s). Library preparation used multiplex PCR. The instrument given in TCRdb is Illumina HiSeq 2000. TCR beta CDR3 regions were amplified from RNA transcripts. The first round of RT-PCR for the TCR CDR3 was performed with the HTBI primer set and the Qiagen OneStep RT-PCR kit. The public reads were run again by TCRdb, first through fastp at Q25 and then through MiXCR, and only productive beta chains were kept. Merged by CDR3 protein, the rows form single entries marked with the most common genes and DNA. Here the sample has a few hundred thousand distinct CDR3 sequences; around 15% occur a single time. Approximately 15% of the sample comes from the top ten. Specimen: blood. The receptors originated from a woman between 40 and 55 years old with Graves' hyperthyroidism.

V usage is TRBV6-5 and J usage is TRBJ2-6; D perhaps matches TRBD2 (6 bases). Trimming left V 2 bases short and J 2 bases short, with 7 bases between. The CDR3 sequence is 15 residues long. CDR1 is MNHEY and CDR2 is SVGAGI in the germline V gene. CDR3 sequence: CASSYVAAGANVLTF. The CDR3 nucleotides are TGTGCCAGCAGTTACGTAGCGGCTGGGGCCAACGTCCTGACTTTC.

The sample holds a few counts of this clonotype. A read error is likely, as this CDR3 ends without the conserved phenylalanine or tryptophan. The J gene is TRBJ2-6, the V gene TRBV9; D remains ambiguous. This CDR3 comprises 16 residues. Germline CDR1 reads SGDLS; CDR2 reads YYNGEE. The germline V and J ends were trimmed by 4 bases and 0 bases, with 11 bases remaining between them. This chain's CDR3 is CASSSDRSSGANVLTL. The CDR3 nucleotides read TGTGCCAGCAGCTCCGACCGGAGCTCTGGGGCCAACGTCCTGACTCTC.

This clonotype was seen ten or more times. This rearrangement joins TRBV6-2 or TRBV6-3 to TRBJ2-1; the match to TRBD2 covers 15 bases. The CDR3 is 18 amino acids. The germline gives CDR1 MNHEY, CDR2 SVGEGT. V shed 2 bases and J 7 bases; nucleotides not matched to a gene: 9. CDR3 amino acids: CASSYRGLAGGVGNEQFF. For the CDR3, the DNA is TGTGCCAGCAGTTACCGGGGACTAGCGGGAGGTGTAGGAAATGAGCAGTTCTTC.

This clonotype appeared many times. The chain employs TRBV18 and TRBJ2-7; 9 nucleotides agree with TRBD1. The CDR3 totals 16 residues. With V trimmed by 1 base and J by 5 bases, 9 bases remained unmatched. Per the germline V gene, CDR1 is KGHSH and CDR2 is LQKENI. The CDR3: CASSPRRDRVIHEQYF. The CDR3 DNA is TGTGCCAGCTCACCACGCCGGGACAGGGTTATCCACGAGCAGTACTTC. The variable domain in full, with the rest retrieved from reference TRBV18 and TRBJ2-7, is NAGVMQNPRHLVRRRGQEARLRCSPMKGHSHVYWYRQLPEEGLKFMVYLQKENIIDESGMPKERFSAEFPKEGPSILRIQQVVRGDSAAYFCASSPRRDRVIHEQYFGPGTRLTVT.

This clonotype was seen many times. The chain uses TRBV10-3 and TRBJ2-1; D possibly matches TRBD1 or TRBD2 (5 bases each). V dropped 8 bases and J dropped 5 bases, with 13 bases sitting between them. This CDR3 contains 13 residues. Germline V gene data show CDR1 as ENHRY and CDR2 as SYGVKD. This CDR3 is CAIHRDGDNEQFF. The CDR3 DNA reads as TGTGCCATCCACCGGGACGGAGACAATGAGCAGTTCTTC.

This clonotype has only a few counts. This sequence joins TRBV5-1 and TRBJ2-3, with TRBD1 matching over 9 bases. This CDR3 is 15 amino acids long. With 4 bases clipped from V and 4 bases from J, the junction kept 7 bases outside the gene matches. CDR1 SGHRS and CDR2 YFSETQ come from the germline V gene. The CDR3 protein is CASSTRTGDADTQYF. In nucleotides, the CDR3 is TGCGCCAGCAGCACCCGGACAGGGGACGCAGATACGCAGTATTTT.

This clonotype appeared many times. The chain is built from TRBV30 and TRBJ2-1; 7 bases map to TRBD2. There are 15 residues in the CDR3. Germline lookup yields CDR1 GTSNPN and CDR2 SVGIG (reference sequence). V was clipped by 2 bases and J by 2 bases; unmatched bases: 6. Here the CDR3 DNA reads TGTGCCTGGAGTCCTTCCGGGACTACCTACAATGAGCAGTTCTTC. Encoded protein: CAWSPSGTTYNEQFF.

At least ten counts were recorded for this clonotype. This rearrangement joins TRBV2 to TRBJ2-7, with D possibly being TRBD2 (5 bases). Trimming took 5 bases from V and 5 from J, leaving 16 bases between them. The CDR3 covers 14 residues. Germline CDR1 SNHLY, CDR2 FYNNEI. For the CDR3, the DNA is TGTGCCAGCAGTCGGTCGGGAATCAACAACGAGCAGTACTTC. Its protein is CASSRSGINNEQYF.

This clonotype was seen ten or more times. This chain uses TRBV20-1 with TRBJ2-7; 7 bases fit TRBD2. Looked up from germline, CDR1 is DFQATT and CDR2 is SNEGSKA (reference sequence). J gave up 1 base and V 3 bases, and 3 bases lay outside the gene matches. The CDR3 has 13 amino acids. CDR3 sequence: CSASGGSSYEQYF. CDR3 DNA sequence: TGCAGTGCTAGCGGGGGGTCATCCTACGAGCAGTACTTC.

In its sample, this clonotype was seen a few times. The CDR3 coding sequence is TGTGCCAGCAGCGTAGGCGGTTCCCCAATTGAGCAGTTCTTC. It translates to CASSVGGSPIEQFF. This chain links TRBV9 with TRBJ2-1, with D unclear. Germline CDR1 and CDR2: SGDLS and YYNGEE. The CDR3 extends over 14 amino acids. Trimming left V 0 bases short and J 9 bases short, with 13 bases between.

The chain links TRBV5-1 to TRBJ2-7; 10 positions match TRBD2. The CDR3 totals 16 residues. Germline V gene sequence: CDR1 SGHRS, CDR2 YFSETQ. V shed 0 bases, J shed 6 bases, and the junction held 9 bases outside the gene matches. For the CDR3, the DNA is TGCGCCAGCAGCTTGGAGCCGGGACTAGCGCAGGCCGAGCAGTACTTC. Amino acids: CASSLEPGLAQAEQYF.

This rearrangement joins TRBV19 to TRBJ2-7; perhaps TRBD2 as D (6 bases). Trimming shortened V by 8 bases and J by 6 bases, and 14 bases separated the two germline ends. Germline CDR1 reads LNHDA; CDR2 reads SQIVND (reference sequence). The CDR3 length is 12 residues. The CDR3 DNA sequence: TGTGCCAGTTACCACCTGGAGGGCGAGCAGTACTTC. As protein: CASYHLEGEQYF.

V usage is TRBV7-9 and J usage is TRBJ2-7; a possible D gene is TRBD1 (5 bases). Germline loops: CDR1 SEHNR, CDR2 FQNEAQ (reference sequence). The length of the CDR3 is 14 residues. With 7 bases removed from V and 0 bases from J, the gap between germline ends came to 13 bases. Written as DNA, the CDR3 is TGTGCCAGCACCGAACTGGACAACTCCTACGAGCAGTACTTC. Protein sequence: CASTELDNSYEQYF.

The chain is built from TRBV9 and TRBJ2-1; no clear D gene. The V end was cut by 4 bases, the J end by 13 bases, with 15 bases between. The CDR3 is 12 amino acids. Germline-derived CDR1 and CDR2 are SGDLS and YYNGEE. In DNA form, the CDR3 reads TGTGCCAGCAGCCCCGACGGGCCACCTCAGTTCTTC. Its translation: CASSPDGPPQFF.

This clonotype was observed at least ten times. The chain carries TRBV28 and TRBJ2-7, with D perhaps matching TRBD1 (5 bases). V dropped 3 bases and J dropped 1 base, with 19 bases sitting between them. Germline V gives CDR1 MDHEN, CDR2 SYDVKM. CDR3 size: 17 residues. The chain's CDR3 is CASSLGRAPGWSYEQYF. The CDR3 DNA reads TGTGCCAGCAGTTTGGGAAGGGCCCCAGGGTGGTCCTACGAGCAGTACTTC. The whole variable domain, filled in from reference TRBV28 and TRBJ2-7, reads DVKVTQSSRYLVKRTGEKVFLECVQDMDHENMFWYRQDPGLGLRLIYFSYDVKMKEKGDIPEGYSVSREKKERFSLILESASTNQTSMYLCASSLGRAPGWSYEQYFGPGTRLTVT.

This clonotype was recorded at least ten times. CDR3 DNA sequence: TGTGCCAGCAGCTCGGGGACAGGGGGCTACCAAGAGACCCAGTACTTC. Translating it yields CASSSGTGGYQETQYF. V gene TRBV11-2 combines with J gene TRBJ2-5; 12 nucleotides align to TRBD1. Germline CDR1 and CDR2: SGHAT and FQNNGV. J was trimmed by 0 bases and V by 4 bases; bases with no gene match: 3. The CDR3 is 16 residues long.

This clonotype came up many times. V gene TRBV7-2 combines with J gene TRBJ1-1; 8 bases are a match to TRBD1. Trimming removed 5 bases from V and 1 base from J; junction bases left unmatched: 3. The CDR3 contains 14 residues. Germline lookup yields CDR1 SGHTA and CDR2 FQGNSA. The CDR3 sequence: CASSVTGGNTEAFF. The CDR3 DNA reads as TGTGCCAGCAGCGTCACAGGGGGGAACACTGAAGCTTTCTTT.

The DNA for the CDR3 is TGTGCCAGCACAGGGAGGAAAACCTACAATGAGCAGTTCTTC. It yields the protein CASTGRKTYNEQFF. This chain links TRBV18 with TRBJ2-1; D could derive from TRBD1 or TRBD2 (6 bases each). This CDR3 spans 14 amino acids. CDR1 KGHSH and CDR2 LQKENI come from the germline V gene. Trimming removed 8 bases from V and 2 bases from J, with 13 bases in between.

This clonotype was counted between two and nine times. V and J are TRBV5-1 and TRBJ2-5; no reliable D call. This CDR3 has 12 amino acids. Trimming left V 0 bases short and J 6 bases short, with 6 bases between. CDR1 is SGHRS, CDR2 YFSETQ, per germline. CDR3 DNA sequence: TGCGCCAGCAGCTTGGACCCGAAGACCCAGTACTTC. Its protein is CASSLDPKTQYF.